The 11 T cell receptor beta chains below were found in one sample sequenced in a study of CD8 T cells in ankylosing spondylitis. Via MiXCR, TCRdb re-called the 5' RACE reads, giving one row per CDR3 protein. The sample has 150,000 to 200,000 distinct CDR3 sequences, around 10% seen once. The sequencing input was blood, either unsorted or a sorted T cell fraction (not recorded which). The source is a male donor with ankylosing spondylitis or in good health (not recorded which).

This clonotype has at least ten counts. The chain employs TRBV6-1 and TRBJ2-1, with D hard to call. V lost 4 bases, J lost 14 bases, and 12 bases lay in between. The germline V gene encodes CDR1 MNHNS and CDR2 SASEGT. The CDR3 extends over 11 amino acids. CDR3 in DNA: TGTGCCAGCAGTGGAGCTAGAAGGGAGTTCTTC. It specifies CASSGARREFF.

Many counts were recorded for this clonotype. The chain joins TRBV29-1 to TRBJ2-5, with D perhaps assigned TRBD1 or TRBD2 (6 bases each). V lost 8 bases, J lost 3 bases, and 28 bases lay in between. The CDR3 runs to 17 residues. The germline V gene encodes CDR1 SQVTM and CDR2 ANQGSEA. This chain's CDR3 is CSSLHQMGGRSEETQYF. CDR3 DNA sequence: TGCAGCTCTTTGCACCAAATGGGGGGCCGATCCGAAGAGACCCAGTACTTC.

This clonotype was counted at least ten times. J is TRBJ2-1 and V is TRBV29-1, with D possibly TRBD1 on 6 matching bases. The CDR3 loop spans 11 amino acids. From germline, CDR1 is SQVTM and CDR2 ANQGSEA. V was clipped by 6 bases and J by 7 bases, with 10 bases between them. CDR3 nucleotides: TGCAGCGTAACCAGGGGAAATGAGCAGTTCTTC. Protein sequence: CSVTRGNEQFF.

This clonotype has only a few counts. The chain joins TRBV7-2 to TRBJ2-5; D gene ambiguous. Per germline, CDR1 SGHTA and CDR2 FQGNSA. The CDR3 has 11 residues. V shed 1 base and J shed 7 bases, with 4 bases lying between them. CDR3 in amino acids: CASSLGGTQYF. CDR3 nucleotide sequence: TGTGCCAGCAGCTTAGGGGGGACCCAGTACTTC.

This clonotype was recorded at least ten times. The DNA for the CDR3 is TGCGCCAGCAGTCGGCGGGGAGATTACACAGATACGCAGTATTTT. Translation: CASSRRGDYTDTQYF. The chain combines TRBV5-1 with TRBJ2-3; D is perhaps TRBD2 (6 bases). Germline V CDR1 and CDR2: SGHRS, YFSETQ. The CDR3 covers 15 residues. The ends were cut back, 5 bases at V and 2 bases at J, with 15 bases in the middle. Variable domain in full (rest from reference TRBV5-1 and TRBJ2-3): KAGVTQTPRYLIKTRGQQVTLSCSPISGHRSVSWYQQTPGQGLQFLFEYFSETQRNKGNFPGRFSGRQFSNSRSEMNVSTLELGDSALYLCASSRRGDYTDTQYFGPGTRLTVL.

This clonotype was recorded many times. The CDR3 loop is CASSRGSNEQFF. DNA for the CDR3: TGTGCCAGCAGCAGGGGTTCGAATGAGCAGTTCTTC. The rearrangement links TRBV7-9 to TRBJ2-1; a possible D gene is TRBD1 (5 bases). This CDR3 contains 12 residues. Trimming removed 5 bases at V and 7 bases at J, with 9 bases between. Germline V CDR1 and CDR2: SEHNR, FQNEAQ (reference sequence).

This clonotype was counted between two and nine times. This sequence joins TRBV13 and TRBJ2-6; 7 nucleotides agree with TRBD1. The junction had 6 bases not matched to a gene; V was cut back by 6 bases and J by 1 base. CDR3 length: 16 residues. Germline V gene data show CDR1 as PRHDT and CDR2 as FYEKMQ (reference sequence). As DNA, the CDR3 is TGTGCCAGCAGTGACACAGGGGTATCTGGGGCCAACGTCCTGACTTTC. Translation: CASSDTGVSGANVLTF.

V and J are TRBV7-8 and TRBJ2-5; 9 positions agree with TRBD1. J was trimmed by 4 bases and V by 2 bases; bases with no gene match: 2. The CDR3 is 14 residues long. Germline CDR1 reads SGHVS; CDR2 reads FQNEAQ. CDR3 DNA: TGTGCCAGCAGCTTAACAGGGGGCGCAGAGACCCAGTACTTC. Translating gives CASSLTGGAETQYF.

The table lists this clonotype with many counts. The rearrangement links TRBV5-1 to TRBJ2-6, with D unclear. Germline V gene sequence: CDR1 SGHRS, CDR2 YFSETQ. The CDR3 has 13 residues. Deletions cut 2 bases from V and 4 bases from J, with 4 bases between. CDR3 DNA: TGCGCCAGCAGCTTAACAGGGGCCAACGTCCTGACTTTC. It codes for CASSLTGANVLTF.

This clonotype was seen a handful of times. The CDR3 region is CASSLALAGVYNEQFF. The DNA for the CDR3 is TGTGCCAGCAGCTTGGCCTTAGCGGGGGTGTACAATGAGCAGTTCTTC. The V gene is TRBV5-4, the J gene TRBJ2-1; 9 nucleotides line up with TRBD2. The CDR3 has 16 amino acids. After removal of 0 bases from V and 4 bases from J, the junction contained 5 bases not matched to a gene. Germline assignment: CDR1 SGHNT and CDR2 YYREEE (reference sequence).

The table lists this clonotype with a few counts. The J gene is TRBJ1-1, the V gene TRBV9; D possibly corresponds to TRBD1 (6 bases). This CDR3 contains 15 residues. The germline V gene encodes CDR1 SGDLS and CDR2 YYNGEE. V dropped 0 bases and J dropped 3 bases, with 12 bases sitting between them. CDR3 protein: CASSVEGGRDTEAFF. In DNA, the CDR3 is TGTGCCAGCAGCGTAGAGGGGGGGAGGGACACTGAAGCTTTCTTT.